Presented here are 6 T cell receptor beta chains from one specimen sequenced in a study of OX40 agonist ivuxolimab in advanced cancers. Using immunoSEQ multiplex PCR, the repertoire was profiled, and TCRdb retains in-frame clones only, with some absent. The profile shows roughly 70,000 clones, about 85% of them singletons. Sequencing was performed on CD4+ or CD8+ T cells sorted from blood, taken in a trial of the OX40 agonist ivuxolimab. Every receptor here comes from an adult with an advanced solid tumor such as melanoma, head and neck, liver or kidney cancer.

CDR3 protein: CASSLMTGSDEKLFF. CDR3 DNA: TGCGCCAGCAGCCTAATGACAGGGAGCGATGAAAAACTGTTTTTT. This chain connects TRBV5-1 to TRBJ1-4; 7 bases map to TRBD1. Unmatched junction bases numbered 9, after V lost 4 bases and J lost 6 bases. The germline gives CDR1 SGHRS, CDR2 YFSETQ. The CDR3 contains 15 residues. The full variable domain, in which reference TRBV5-1 and TRBJ1-4 provide the parts outside the CDR3, is KAGVTQTPRYLIKTRGQQVTLSCSPISGHRSVSWYQQTPGQGLQFLFEYFSETQRNKGNFPGRFSGRQFSNSRSEMNVSTLELGDSALYLCASSLMTGSDEKLFFGSGTQLSVL.

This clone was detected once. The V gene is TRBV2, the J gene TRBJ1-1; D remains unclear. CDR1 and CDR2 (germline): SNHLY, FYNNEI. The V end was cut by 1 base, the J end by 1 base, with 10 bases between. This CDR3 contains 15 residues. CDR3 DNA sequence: TGTGCCAGCAGTGAAGTAGGGCCGGGGAACACTGAAGCTTTCTTT. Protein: CASSEVGPGNTEAFF.

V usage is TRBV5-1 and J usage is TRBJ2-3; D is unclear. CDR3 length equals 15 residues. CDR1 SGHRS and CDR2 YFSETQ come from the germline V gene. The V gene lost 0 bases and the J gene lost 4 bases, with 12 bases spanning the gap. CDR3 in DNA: TGCGCCAGCAGCTTGGCCCAGCCGGGCGCAGATACGCAGTATTTT. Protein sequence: CASSLAQPGADTQYF.

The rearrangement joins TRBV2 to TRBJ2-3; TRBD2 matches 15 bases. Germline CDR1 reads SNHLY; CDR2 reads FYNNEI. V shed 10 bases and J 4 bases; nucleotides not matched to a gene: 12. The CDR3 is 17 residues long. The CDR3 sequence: CATSGTSGGPGPDTQYF. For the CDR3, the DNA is TGTGCCACTTCCGGGACTAGCGGGGGGCCGGGCCCAGATACGCAGTATTTT.

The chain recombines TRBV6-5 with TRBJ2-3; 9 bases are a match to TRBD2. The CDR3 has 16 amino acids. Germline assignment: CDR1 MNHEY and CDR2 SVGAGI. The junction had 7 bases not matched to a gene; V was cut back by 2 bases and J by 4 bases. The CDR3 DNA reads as TGTGCCAGCAGTTACGTGGCGGGAGGGAGCCCAGATACGCAGTATTTT. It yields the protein CASSYVAGGSPDTQYF.

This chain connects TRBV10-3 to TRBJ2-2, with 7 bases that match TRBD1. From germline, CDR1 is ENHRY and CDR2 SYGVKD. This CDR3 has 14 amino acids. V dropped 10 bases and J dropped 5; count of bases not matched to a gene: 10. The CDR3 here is CANRQGVRTGELFF. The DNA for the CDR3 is TGTGCCAACCGACAGGGTGTTCGGACCGGGGAGCTGTTTTTT.